The entry that follows covers one T cell receptor beta chain sequence. The antigen is undetermined. This sample was included in a study of cytomegalovirus exposure and HLA in healthy donors. Regarding the study as a whole: Most sequenced TCRs were rare (though some public TCRs occurred in many donors).

Assay used: immunoSEQ multiplex PCR; TCRdb lists only in-frame clones, some missing. The table lists 110,000 or so clones, around 88% of them singletons. The specimen was PBMCs. The origin of this receptor is a man between 18 and 35 years old in good health and CMV-seronegative.

The CDR3 DNA sequence: TGCGCCAGCAGCCAGGCAGGGGGACAGATTGGCTACACCTTC. Translated, it gives CASSQAGGQIGYTF. V usage is TRBV4-3 and J usage is TRBJ1-2, with TRBD1 matching over 7 bases. V was pared by 3 bases and J by 7 bases, with 8 bases of the junction left unmatched. Germline V lookup: CDR1 LGHNA, CDR2 YSLEER. The CDR3 is 14 amino acids.